The 23 T cell receptor beta chains presented below share a single source sample, sequenced in a study of siplizumab effects on memory and regulatory T cells. TCRdb's table, derived via immunoSEQ multiplex PCR, lists solely in-frame clones and lacks some. The data hold roughly 68,000 clones, with 95% to 98% observed a single time. Sequenced: naive CD8+ T cells sorted from blood. Receptors were obtained from a human donor in good health.

The chain carries TRBV19 and TRBJ1-4; weak D call: TRBD1 (5 bases). The CDR3 has 15 amino acids. In germline, CDR1 is LNHDA, CDR2 SQIVND (reference sequence). Trimming stripped 5 bases from V and 5 bases from J, with 15 bases between. The CDR3 loop reads CASSPRDGPNEKLFF. CDR3 coding DNA: TGTGCCAGTAGTCCGAGGGACGGTCCCAATGAAAAACTGTTTTTT.

The V gene is TRBV5-1, the J gene TRBJ2-1, with D possibly being TRBD1 (5 bases). This CDR3 spans 16 amino acids. Germline V gene sequence: CDR1 SGHRS, CDR2 YFSETQ. V shed 2 bases and J shed 6 bases, with 18 bases lying between them. The DNA of the CDR3 is TGCGCCAGCAGCTTTTCCGACAGATCTCCCCCCAATGAGCAGTTCTTC. It encodes CASSFSDRSPPNEQFF.

The chain combines TRBV9 with TRBJ2-2, with a tentative D call TRBD1 (6 bases). Germline V gene lookup returns CDR1 SGDLS and CDR2 YYNGEE. The CDR3 spans 13 residues. Trimming pared 4 bases from V and 6 bases from J, leaving 10 bases between. The CDR3 sequence: CASSPEGAGELFF. CDR3 coding DNA: TGTGCCAGCAGCCCCGAGGGGGCCGGGGAGCTGTTTTTT.

The chain recombines TRBV29-1 with TRBJ1-2; perhaps TRBD1 as D (6 bases). V lost 4 bases to trimming and J lost 6 bases, with 15 bases between them. CDR1 SQVTM and CDR2 ANQGSEA come from the germline V gene. The CDR3 runs 13 residues. CDR3 DNA sequence: TGCAGCGTTGTTCTGGAGGGACAACATGGCTACACCTTC. The encoded protein is CSVVLEGQHGYTF.

The chain recombines TRBV27 with TRBJ1-2, with a weak D call TRBD1 (5 bases). This CDR3 contains 13 residues. Germline V gene data show CDR1 as MNHEY and CDR2 as SMNVEV (reference sequence). V gave up 2 bases and J gave up 7 bases, with 11 bases separating them. CDR3 protein: CASSLASGSGYTF. The CDR3 DNA follows: TGTGCCAGCAGTTTAGCTTCAGGGAGTGGCTACACCTTC.

The chain recombines TRBV4-2 with TRBJ1-2; no firm D call. Germline assignment: CDR1 LGHNA and CDR2 YNFKEQ. This CDR3 contains 11 residues. Trimming removed 1 base from V and 8 bases from J, with 5 bases in between. The CDR3 DNA reads TGTGCCAGCAGCCAAGGAGACGGCTACACCTTC. Its translation: CASSQGDGYTF.

This chain connects TRBV5-4 to TRBJ2-1; no clear D gene. Germline lookup yields CDR1 SGHNT and CDR2 YYREEE (reference sequence). CDR3 length: 12 amino acids. Trimming pared 3 bases from V and 2 bases from J, leaving 3 bases between. The CDR3 DNA follows: TGTGCCAGCAGCTCCGCCTACAATGAGCAGTTCTTC. Its translation is CASSSAYNEQFF.

This chain joins TRBV4-1 and TRBJ2-6, with D unresolved. Germline V CDR1 and CDR2: MGHRA, YSYEKL. This CDR3 region has 15 residues. V was cut by 3 bases and J by 5 bases, with 11 bases left in between. The CDR3 DNA is TGCGCCAGCAGCCAGGAGAGCACCTGGGCCAACGTCCTGACTTTC. This translates into CASSQESTWANVLTF.

The V gene is TRBV6-5, the J gene TRBJ2-3; D could derive from TRBD1 or TRBD2 (5 bases each). V gave up 2 bases and J gave up 8 bases, with 8 bases separating them. Germline-derived CDR1 and CDR2 are MNHEY and SVGAGI. This CDR3 has 12 residues. CDR3 DNA: TGTGCCAGCAGTTACGGGGACGGTACGCAGTATTTT. The encoded protein is CASSYGDGTQYF.

V usage is TRBV4-2 and J usage is TRBJ2-3; 15 positions agree with TRBD2. The V gene's germline CDR1 is LGHNA and CDR2 YNFKEQ. The J segment lost 3 bases and the V segment lost 1 base, leaving 5 bases of the junction unmatched. CDR3 length: 18 residues. The CDR3 is CASSQGTSGGALTDTQYF. DNA of the CDR3: TGTGCCAGCAGCCAAGGGACTAGCGGGGGGGCCCTTACAGATACGCAGTATTTT.

The chain carries TRBV7-6 and TRBJ2-1; D is undetermined. Germline assignment: CDR1 SGHVS and CDR2 FNYEAQ. The CDR3 is made up of 14 amino acids. Trimming took off 3 bases at V and 1 base at J, with 7 bases between the two ends. The CDR3 DNA reads as TGTGCCAGCAGCTTCTTAGGGTCCTACAATGAGCAGTTCTTC. It translates to CASSFLGSYNEQFF.

The J gene is TRBJ1-6, the V gene TRBV7-2; D is unclear. The CDR3 totals 15 residues. V lost 6 bases and J 6 bases, leaving 15 bases between the germline ends. CDR1 SGHTA and CDR2 FQGNSA come from the germline V gene. The CDR3 loop is CASRYASGSNSPLHF. The CDR3 DNA is TGTGCCAGCAGGTATGCGTCGGGCAGTAATTCACCCCTCCACTTT. The variable domain in full, completed from reference TRBV7-2 and TRBJ1-6, reads GAGVSQSPSNKVTEKGKDVELRCDPISGHTALYWYRQSLGQGLEFLIYFQGNSAPDKSGLPSDRFSAERTGGSVSTLTIQRTQQEDSAVYLCASRYASGSNSPLHFGNGTRLTVT.

V is TRBV27 and J is TRBJ1-2; possible D gene TRBD1, 5 bases. This CDR3 region has 13 residues. Germline values: CDR1 MNHEY, CDR2 SMNVEV (reference sequence). The V end was cut by 3 bases, the J end by 6 bases, with 11 bases between. The CDR3 reads CASSFGDSNGYTF. For the CDR3, the DNA is TGTGCCAGCAGTTTTGGAGACAGTAATGGCTACACCTTC.

V usage is TRBV6-5 and J usage is TRBJ1-2, with D unresolved. V was pared by 6 bases and J by 8 bases, with 10 bases between. The CDR3 length is 11 residues. The germline V gene has CDR1 MNHEY and CDR2 SVGAGI. Here the CDR3 DNA reads TGTGCCAGCAGCCCGGGCGGGGGCTACACCTTC. Its protein is CASSPGGGYTF.

This chain connects TRBV30 to TRBJ2-7; D not certain. The CDR3 extends over 12 amino acids. V lost 2 bases and J lost 2, with 7 bases in between. Germline V gene lookup returns CDR1 GTSNPN and CDR2 SVGIG (reference sequence). CDR3 sequence reads: CAWSLLTYEQYF. In DNA form, the CDR3 reads TGTGCCTGGAGTCTCTTGACCTACGAGCAGTACTTC.

This CDR3 is CARSSPTDPYNSPLHF. DNA for the CDR3: TGTGCCAGATCGAGCCCCACGGACCCCTATAATTCACCCCTCCACTTT. The chain is built from TRBV2 and TRBJ1-6; D call uncertain. CDR3 size: 16 residues. V lost 9 bases and J 2 bases, leaving 17 bases between the germline ends. Looked up from germline, CDR1 is SNHLY and CDR2 is FYNNEI.

The CDR3 is CASSLDRDFEKLFF. In DNA form, the CDR3 reads TGTGCCAGCAGCCTGGACAGGGATTTTGAAAAACTGTTTTTT. The gene calls are TRBV5-6 and TRBJ1-4; 8 bases line up with TRBD1. The germline V gene has CDR1 SGHDT and CDR2 YYEEEE. V gave up 4 bases and J gave up 7 bases; unmatched junction bases: 6. This CDR3 is built from 14 residues.

The V and J genes are TRBV5-1 and TRBJ2-5; 8 bases align to TRBD2. This CDR3 region has 15 residues. Germline-derived CDR1 and CDR2 are SGHRS and YFSETQ. J lost 2 bases, V lost 4 bases, and 7 bases had no gene match. The CDR3 bases are TGCGCCAGCAGCGGGGAGCGGGGGCTGCAAGAGACCCAGTACTTC. This codes for CASSGERGLQETQYF.

This sequence joins TRBV12-5 and TRBJ2-3, with D hard to call. The germline V and J ends were trimmed by 5 bases and 2 bases, with 17 bases remaining between them. Germline CDR1 reads LGHNT; CDR2 reads FRNRAP. The CDR3 is made up of 16 amino acids. The CDR3 DNA is TGTGCTAGTGGTCCGTCGACTTTGGGAATCACAGATACGCAGTATTTT. Its protein product is CASGPSTLGITDTQYF.

This chain joins TRBV7-6 and TRBJ2-7; TRBD1 matches at 7 bases. The CDR3 loop spans 14 amino acids. The V segment lost 1 base and the J segment 3 bases; nucleotides outside the gene matches: 3. Germline CDR1 is SGHVS and CDR2 is FNYEAQ. CDR3 sequence (DNA): TGTGCCAGCAGCTTAGGACAGGGTTACTACGAGCAGTACTTC. It translates to CASSLGQGYYEQYF. Using reference TRBV7-6 and TRBJ2-7 for the parts outside the CDR3, the full variable domain is GAGVSQSPRYKVTKRGQDVALRCDPISGHVSLYWYRQALGQGPEFLTYFNYEAQQDKSGLPNDRFSAERPEGSISTLTIQRTEQRDSAMYRCASSLGQGYYEQYFGPGTRLTVT.

This chain connects TRBV9 to TRBJ1-2; possible D gene TRBD1, 5 bases. Germline V gene sequence: CDR1 SGDLS, CDR2 YYNGEE. The CDR3 is made up of 15 amino acids. The V end lost 1 base, the J end lost 3 bases, and 13 bases lay between the germline ends. The CDR3 region has the DNA TGTGCCAGCAGCGTAAGGGACGCGGATTACTATGGCTACACCTTC. Translated: CASSVRDADYYGYTF.

This chain links TRBV11-2 with TRBJ1-2; 7 bases are a match to TRBD1. The CDR3 consists of 13 residues. Germline V lookup: CDR1 SGHAT, CDR2 FQNNGV. V trimming: 4 bases; J trimming: 8 bases; junction bases outside the gene matches: 7. CDR3 DNA sequence: TGTGCCAGCAGCTCCAAGGGGGCGCGAGGCTACACCTTC. Encoded protein: CASSSKGARGYTF.

The chain combines TRBV9 with TRBJ2-7, with 9 bases identical to TRBD1. V lost 4 bases and J lost 3; bases outside the gene matches: 2. CDR3 length: 13 amino acids. The germline gives CDR1 SGDLS, CDR2 YYNGEE. CDR3: CASSPGQGYEQYF. The CDR3 DNA follows: TGTGCCAGCAGCCCGGGACAGGGCTACGAGCAGTACTTC.